The 20 T cell receptor beta chains listed next were all sequenced from one sample in a study of blood T cell repertoires in COVID-19. Generated by immunoSEQ multiplex PCR, the TCRdb table keeps only in-frame clones and is missing some. The sample comprises 350,000 to 550,000 clones, around 89% of which are singletons, and about 4.3% rests with the top ten. The sequenced sample consisted of peripheral blood. The receptors here all came from a woman in her twenties or thirties with acute or convalescent COVID-19.

The chain couples TRBV5-1 to TRBJ1-4; 10 bases fit TRBD1. Trimming removed 0 bases from V and 8 bases from J; junction bases left unmatched: 7. The CDR3 extends over 16 amino acids. CDR1 is SGHRS, CDR2 YFSETQ, per germline. The CDR3 nucleotides are TGCGCCAGCAGCTTGGAGGGGGACAGGGGTAACGAAAAACTGTTTTTT. Translating gives CASSLEGDRGNEKLFF.

A word on this clone: The junction shows a germline mismatch at one end, possibly a read error. V usage is TRBV12-5 and J usage is TRBJ2-1; D is unresolved. CDR1 is LGHNT and CDR2 is FRNRAP in the germline V gene. CDR3 length: 9 residues. The CDR3 protein is CASGFPPLF. The CDR3 bases are TGTGCTAGTGGTTTCCCCCCTCTCTTC.

The chain couples TRBV10-2 to TRBJ1-5; possibly TRBD1 for D (5 bases). CDR3 length: 15 residues. CDR1 and CDR2 (germline): WSHSY, SAAADI. Trimming stripped 9 bases from V and 0 bases from J, with 15 bases between. The CDR3 here is CARRATENSNQPQHF. In DNA, the CDR3 is TGCGCCAGAAGAGCGACAGAGAATAGCAATCAGCCCCAGCATTTT.

V and J are TRBV19 and TRBJ2-2; D possibly corresponds to TRBD1 (5 bases). V was shortened by 1 base and J by 4 bases, with 13 bases between the two germline ends. CDR3 length: 16 residues. Germline V lookup: CDR1 LNHDA, CDR2 SQIVND (reference sequence). CDR3 residues: CASSIGWGEFTGELFF. For the CDR3, the DNA is TGTGCCAGTAGTATAGGATGGGGCGAGTTCACCGGGGAGCTGTTTTTT.

In its sample, this clone was seen once. The chain carries TRBV18 and TRBJ1-4, with TRBD1 matching 7 bases. The CDR3 is 15 residues long. The V gene end was trimmed by 0 bases and the J gene end by 5 bases; junction bases not matched to a gene: 3. Per the germline V gene, CDR1 is KGHSH and CDR2 is LQKENI. The DNA of the CDR3 is TGTGCCAGCTCACCACCCGGACAGGAAAATGAAAAACTGTTTTTT. The encoded protein is CASSPPGQENEKLFF. The entire variable domain, with the rest obtained from reference TRBV18 and TRBJ1-4, is as follows: NAGVMQNPRHLVRRRGQEARLRCSPMKGHSHVYWYRQLPEEGLKFMVYLQKENIIDESGMPKERFSAEFPKEGPSILRIQQVVRGDSAAYFCASSPPGQENEKLFFGSGTQLSVL.

The gene calls are TRBV3-1 (or the pseudogene TRBV3-2) and TRBJ1-2, with TRBD1 identical over 9 bases. Germline assignment: CDR1 LGHDT and CDR2 YNNKEL (reference sequence). This CDR3 is 16 amino acids long. V was clipped by 2 bases and J by 5 bases; unmatched bases: 9. CDR3 protein: CASSQRDREDWYGYTF. The CDR3 DNA is TGTGCCAGCAGCCAAAGGGACAGGGAAGACTGGTATGGCTACACCTTC.

V gene TRBV19 combines with J gene TRBJ2-7, with 9 bases lining up with TRBD1. Losses at the gene ends were 4 bases for V and 6 bases for J; bases not matched to a gene: 4. The CDR3 length is 13 residues. Germline values: CDR1 LNHDA, CDR2 SQIVND (reference sequence). The CDR3 protein is CASSKDRGGEQYF. The CDR3, as DNA: TGTGCCAGTAGTAAGGACAGGGGAGGCGAGCAGTACTTC.

The V call is TRBV5-1, the J call TRBJ2-5; 7 nucleotides line up with TRBD1. V gave up 4 bases and J gave up 5 bases; unmatched junction bases: 8. CDR1 is SGHRS, CDR2 YFSETQ, per germline. The CDR3 is 14 residues long. The CDR3 loop is CASSPVSTGETQYF. CDR3 DNA sequence: TGCGCCAGCAGCCCAGTGTCGACAGGGGAGACCCAGTACTTC.

This chain links TRBV5-1 with TRBJ2-4, with 9 positions matching TRBD1. V was clipped by 4 bases and J by 4 bases; unmatched bases: 6. This CDR3 contains 15 residues. Germline values: CDR1 SGHRS, CDR2 YFSETQ. As DNA, the CDR3 is TGCGCCAGCAGCGGTCCCGGGACAGGGAAAAACATTCAGTACTTC. Amino acids: CASSGPGTGKNIQYF.

Only a few counts were recorded for this clone. The gene calls are TRBV4-2 and TRBJ2-7, with TRBD2 as a possible D gene (6 bases). The CDR3 runs to 16 residues. V was clipped by 1 base and J by 5 bases, with 18 bases between them. Germline assignment: CDR1 LGHNA and CDR2 YNFKEQ. Written as DNA, the CDR3 is TGTGCCAGCAGCCAAGCTGGAGCCGGGGGAAGTCACGAGCAGTACTTC. This encodes CASSQAGAGGSHEQYF.

The chain is built from TRBV19 and TRBJ2-7, with D possibly matching TRBD1 (6 bases). The CDR3 is made up of 14 amino acids. The germline gives CDR1 LNHDA, CDR2 SQIVND (reference sequence). V lost 3 bases to trimming and J lost 4 bases, with 13 bases between them. Here the CDR3 reads CASSISVRGYEQYF. In DNA, the CDR3 is TGTGCCAGTAGTATTTCGGTCAGGGGATACGAGCAGTACTTC.

The chain links TRBV7-9 to TRBJ2-1, with TRBD2 as a possible D gene (6 bases). The CDR3 runs to 14 residues. Germline CDR1 reads SEHNR; CDR2 reads FQNEAQ (reference sequence). V was pared by 3 bases and J by 13 bases, with 19 bases between. The CDR3 nucleotides are TGTGCCAGCAGCTTCGCAGGGAGGCCAGAGCGACAGTTCTTC. Amino acids: CASSFAGRPERQFF.

The chain employs TRBV12-3 or TRBV12-4 and TRBJ2-7; weak D call: TRBD1 (5 bases). This CDR3 is 13 amino acids long. Trimming shortened V by 4 bases and J by 5 bases, and 12 bases separated the two germline ends. CDR3 sequence: CASSSQGFDEQYF. The CDR3 DNA follows: TGTGCCAGCAGTTCCCAGGGTTTTGACGAGCAGTACTTC.

The chain couples TRBV28 to TRBJ2-1; 8 bases agree with TRBD1. The CDR3 sequence is 13 residues long. The V gene end was trimmed by 5 bases and the J gene end by 6 bases; junction bases not matched to a gene: 3. CDR1 MDHEN and CDR2 SYDVKM come from the germline V gene. The CDR3 coding sequence is TGTGCCAGCAGTCCTGGACAGGGCAATGAGCAGTTCTTC. The encoded protein is CASSPGQGNEQFF.

The CDR3 protein is CASSPGTGLAGGPGTDTQYF. The CDR3 DNA sequence: TGCGCCAGCAGCCCCGGCACGGGACTAGCGGGGGGGCCAGGGACAGATACGCAGTATTTT. The chain combines TRBV5-1 with TRBJ2-3, with 16 positions matching TRBD2. The CDR3 has 20 amino acids. The V gene end was trimmed by 4 bases and the J gene end by 3 bases; junction bases not matched to a gene: 14. The germline V gene encodes CDR1 SGHRS and CDR2 YFSETQ.

The chain recombines TRBV5-1 with TRBJ2-3; 9 bases are shared with TRBD2. Per germline, CDR1 SGHRS and CDR2 YFSETQ. V trimming: 4 bases; J trimming: 0 bases; junction bases outside the gene matches: 15. The CDR3 is 19 residues long. The CDR3 region is CASSTGGGLAGGSTDTQYF. In DNA form, the CDR3 reads TGCGCCAGCAGCACTGGCGGTGGTCTGGCGGGGGGGAGCACAGATACGCAGTATTTT.

V gene TRBV10-2 combines with J gene TRBJ2-7, with D tentatively TRBD2 (5 bases). V lost 1 base and J lost 3, with 13 bases in between. The CDR3 has 15 amino acids. The germline V gene encodes CDR1 WSHSY and CDR2 SAAADI. CDR3 residues: CASSELWELGYEQYF. Written as DNA, the CDR3 is TGCGCCAGCAGTGAGTTGTGGGAGCTCGGCTACGAGCAGTACTTC.

The chain joins TRBV13 to TRBJ1-2; 8 bases align to TRBD1. The CDR3 covers 13 residues. Unmatched junction bases numbered 4, after V lost 4 bases and J lost 6 bases. Germline-derived CDR1 and CDR2 are PRHDT and FYEKMQ (reference sequence). The CDR3 DNA sequence: TGTGCCAGCAGCTCCGGACAGGGCGATGGCTACACCTTC. Residues: CASSSGQGDGYTF.

The rearrangement joins TRBV7-3 to TRBJ2-2, with 15 bases fitting TRBD2. There are 18 residues in the CDR3. Germline CDR1 reads SGHTA; CDR2 reads FQGTGA. V lost 5 bases, J lost 6 bases, and 10 bases stayed unmatched. The CDR3 here is CASSPRTSGGAVSGELFF. CDR3 bases: TGTGCCAGCAGCCCGCGGACTAGCGGGGGGGCCGTATCCGGGGAGCTGTTTTTT.

The chain carries TRBV5-1 and TRBJ1-1, with 7 nucleotides matching TRBD1. In germline, CDR1 is SGHRS, CDR2 YFSETQ. Trimming removed 2 bases from V and 0 bases from J; junction bases left unmatched: 4. The CDR3 loop spans 15 amino acids. This CDR3 is CASSFGQDMNTEAFF. CDR3 coding DNA: TGCGCCAGCAGCTTCGGACAGGACATGAACACTGAAGCTTTCTTT.